The present entry profiles one TCR beta chain with its context. The CDR3 runs 14 residues. V lost 6 bases, J lost 1 base, and 13 bases lay in between. Germline V CDR1 and CDR2: SQVTM, ANQGSEA. This entry comes from a study of patients and donors after allogeneic stem cell transplantation. TCRdb passed the RT-PCR reads through MiXCR, listing each CDR3 protein once. The sample has a few hundred thousand distinct CDR3 sequences, less than 50% seen once. The sample consisted of blood, either unsorted or a sorted T cell fraction (not recorded which). The source is a human donor who was either an allogeneic HSCT recipient or a stem cell or donor lymphocyte infusion donor (not recorded which). It is not recorded whose cells these are; they may come from a transplant donor. The V gene is TRBV29-1, the J gene TRBJ1-3, with D possibly matching TRBD1 (6 bases). Written as DNA, the CDR3 is TGCAGCGTCATCGATACAGGGTCTGGAAACACCATATATTTT. Translated, it gives CSVIDTGSGNTIYF.